These 15 T cell receptor beta chains were all obtained from the same sample, sequenced in a study of human T cells and chemical hapten exposure. Time point: pre-sensitization, week 0. Treatment meaning: therapeutic diphenylcyclopropenone sensitization with weekly scalp DPC. TCRdb itself ran the RACE reads through MiXCR, one entry per CDR3 protein. The table includes some 200,000 distinct CDR3 sequences, approximately 29% detected once. The specimen was whole blood, collected in connection with sensitization to the hapten diphenylcyclopropenone (DPC). These receptors were collected from a woman aged 25-40 years with alopecia areata. Some clones in this sample may be carry-over from other donors' samples.

The J gene is TRBJ2-3, the V gene TRBV20-1; 7 bases are a match to TRBD2. The CDR3 is made up of 15 amino acids. Germline CDR1 and CDR2: DFQATT and SNEGSKA (reference sequence). V was clipped by 3 bases and J by 2 bases; unmatched bases: 8. CDR3 residues: CSARDLRENTDTQYF. The CDR3 bases are TGCAGTGCTAGGGATTTGCGGGAGAACACAGATACGCAGTATTTT.

This clonotype came up a few times. The rearrangement uses TRBV29-1 and TRBJ1-5; D is ambiguous. The CDR3 has 13 amino acids. Between the trimmed V and J ends, which lost 4 bases and 5 bases, there was a span of 12 bases. The germline V gene encodes CDR1 SQVTM and CDR2 ANQGSEA. The chain's CDR3 is CSVAASVDQPQHF. For the CDR3, the DNA is TGCAGCGTTGCCGCCTCGGTCGATCAGCCCCAGCATTTT.

The CDR3 bases are TGTGCCAGCACTCGATCCCGACTAGCGGGAGGCTACGAGCAGTACTTC. It translates to CASTRSRLAGGYEQYF. J is TRBJ2-7 and V is TRBV6-1, with 13 positions matching TRBD2. The CDR3 length is 16 residues. Germline CDR1 MNHNS, CDR2 SASEGT. Trimming at V came to 7 bases and at J to 3 bases, leaving 9 bases not matched to a gene.

A few counts support this clonotype. The chain combines TRBV7-2 with TRBJ1-2; 10 bases are a match to TRBD1. Germline V CDR1 and CDR2: SGHTA, FQGNSA. V shed 1 base and J 6 bases; nucleotides not matched to a gene: 14. This CDR3 contains 18 residues. Written as DNA, the CDR3 is TGTGCCAGCAGCTTAGAGTACCGGGACAGGGGATGGGGTGATGGCTACACCTTC. It yields the protein CASSLEYRDRGWGDGYTF.

The CDR3 bases are TGTGCCAGCAGCAGCAGGGTGTGGGGTGAAAAACTGTTTTTT. Amino acids: CASSSRVWGEKLFF. The chain combines TRBV2 with TRBJ1-4; tentative D call: TRBD1 (5 bases). CDR1 is SNHLY, CDR2 FYNNEI, per germline. V gave up 6 bases and J gave up 7 bases, with 15 bases separating them. The length of the CDR3 is 14 residues. Supplemented by reference TRBV2 and TRBJ1-4, the full variable domain reads EPEVTQTPSHQVTQMGQEVILRCVPISNHLYFYWYRQILGQKVEFLVSFYNNEISEKSEIFDDQFSVERPDGSNFTLKIRSTKLEDSAMYFCASSSRVWGEKLFFGSGTQLSVL.

The chain recombines TRBV28 with TRBJ2-4; tentatively, D is TRBD1 or TRBD2 (5 bases each). Trimming left V 8 bases short and J 6 bases short, with 8 bases between. The CDR3 totals 11 residues. Germline CDR1 reads MDHEN; CDR2 reads SYDVKM. The CDR3 spells CASERGNIQYF. DNA of the CDR3: TGTGCCAGCGAGAGGGGAAACATTCAGTACTTC.

Only a few counts were recorded for this clonotype. The gene calls are TRBV18 and TRBJ1-1; 9 bases are shared with TRBD1. Germline lookup yields CDR1 KGHSH and CDR2 LQKENI. Trimming cost V 4 bases and J 6 bases; bases outside gene matches: 6. This CDR3 spans 14 amino acids. CDR3 amino acids: CASSLGQGKAEAFF. The CDR3 bases are TGTGCCAGCTCACTGGGACAGGGAAAGGCTGAAGCTTTCTTT.

The gene calls are TRBV29-1 and TRBJ2-5, with D possibly being TRBD1 (6 bases). This CDR3 spans 12 amino acids. Trimming shortened V by 7 bases and J by 5 bases, and 14 bases separated the two germline ends. Germline assignment: CDR1 SQVTM and CDR2 ANQGSEA. CDR3 residues: CSADTGLETQYF. DNA for the CDR3: TGCAGCGCCGACACAGGGTTGGAGACCCAGTACTTC. Full variable domain (remainder filled in from reference TRBV29-1 and TRBJ2-5): SAVISQKPSRDICQRGTSLTIQCQVDSQVTMMFWYRQQPGQSLTLIATANQGSEATYESGFVIDKFPISRPNLTFSTLTVSNMSPEDSSIYLCSADTGLETQYFGPGTRLLVL.

This clonotype was counted between two and nine times. The rearrangement uses TRBV5-8 and TRBJ2-7; 8 positions agree with TRBD2. The CDR3 has 15 amino acids. After removal of 0 bases from V and 3 bases from J, the junction contained 5 bases not matched to a gene. From germline, CDR1 is SGHTS and CDR2 YDEGEE. The CDR3 protein is CASSLGLASVYEQYF. The CDR3 DNA reads TGTGCCAGCAGCTTGGGACTAGCGTCAGTCTACGAGCAGTACTTC.

The genes are TRBV7-6 and TRBJ2-2; D is uncertain. Germline CDR1 and CDR2: SGHVS and FNYEAQ. With 5 bases removed from V and 4 bases from J, the gap between germline ends came to 17 bases. The CDR3 spans 16 residues. CDR3 DNA sequence: TGTGCCAGCAGCCCTCTTTCCGATGTAGGCACCGGGGAGCTGTTTTTT. This sequence encodes CASSPLSDVGTGELFF.

The chain links TRBV6-2 or TRBV6-3 to TRBJ1-5; no firm D call. The ends were cut back, 0 bases at V and 5 bases at J, with 11 bases in the middle. The CDR3 totals 15 residues. Per the germline V gene, CDR1 is MNHEY and CDR2 is SVGEGT. CDR3 DNA: TGTGCCAGCAGTTACTCGGTAGGTGTTGATCAGCCCCAGCATTTT. Its protein is CASSYSVGVDQPQHF.

Only a few counts were recorded for this clonotype. The chain has TRBV7-2 and TRBJ2-5; the D gene is possibly TRBD1 (6 bases). Germline values: CDR1 SGHTA, CDR2 FQGNSA. V was pared by 5 bases and J by 6 bases, with 13 bases between. CDR3 length: 13 residues. The chain's CDR3 is CASSLDSVQTQYF. The CDR3 region has the DNA TGTGCCAGCAGCCTGGACAGCGTGCAGACCCAGTACTTC.

This clonotype has only a few counts. This sequence joins TRBV7-9 and TRBJ2-5, with D possibly being TRBD2 (5 bases). Per the germline V gene, CDR1 is SEHNR and CDR2 is FQNEAQ (reference sequence). The CDR3 length is 15 residues. Between the trimmed V and J ends, which lost 5 bases and 1 base, there was a span of 14 bases. CDR3 residues: CASSPTSSVQETQYF. In DNA, the CDR3 is TGTGCCAGCAGCCCTACTAGTTCCGTCCAAGAGACCCAGTACTTC.

V usage is TRBV9 and J usage is TRBJ2-1, with 16 bases matching TRBD2. The CDR3 spans 17 residues. J gave up 7 bases and V 4 bases, and 8 bases lay outside the gene matches. Germline assignment: CDR1 SGDLS and CDR2 YYNGEE. CDR3 amino acids: CASSKGLAGGGKNEQFF. CDR3 sequence (DNA): TGTGCCAGCAGCAAGGGACTAGCGGGAGGGGGTAAGAATGAGCAGTTCTTC.

V is TRBV28 and J is TRBJ1-1, with D tentatively TRBD1 (5 bases). This CDR3 comprises 14 residues. Germline assignment: CDR1 MDHEN and CDR2 SYDVKM. The germline V and J ends were trimmed by 5 bases and 0 bases, with 10 bases remaining between them. Here the CDR3 DNA reads TGTGCCAGCAGTCCCTGGACAATGAACACTGAAGCTTTCTTT. Protein sequence: CASSPWTMNTEAFF. The full variable domain, in which reference TRBV28 and TRBJ1-1 provide the parts outside the CDR3, is DVKVTQSSRYLVKRTGEKVFLECVQDMDHENMFWYRQDPGLGLRLIYFSYDVKMKEKGDIPEGYSVSREKKERFSLILESASTNQTSMYLCASSPWTMNTEAFFGQGTRLTVV.